This is a list of T cell receptor beta chains from one sample in a study of control samples from healthy donors and cancer patients. Assay: immunoSEQ multiplex PCR; the TCRdb copy retains only in-frame clones and omits some. The table has about 230,000 clones, about 80% seen once; the top ten hold roughly 14%. The sequencing input was PBMCs. The receptors shown here come from a woman aged 60-75 years with lung cancer. The CDR3 runs from the conserved cysteine through the conserved F or W. D genes are given only for firm matches.

j_call	v_call	d_call	cdr3_aa	cdr3_nt
TRBJ1-3	TRBV21-1	-	CASRYPGIPSGNTIYF	TGTGCCAGTAGATACCCGGGCATTCCCTCTGGAAACACCATATATTTT
TRBJ1-5	TRBV9	-	CASSPQGSNQPQHF	TGTGCCAGCAGCCCCCAGGGGAGCAATCAGCCCCAGCATTTT
TRBJ1-2	TRBV7-8	TRBD1	CASSFGQGAYGYTF	TGTGCCAGCAGCTTCGGACAGGGCGCCTATGGCTACACCTTC
TRBJ2-7	TRBV19	-	CASSPLTVTSSYEQYF	TGTGCCAGTAGTCCCCTGACAGTGACCAGCTCCTACGAGCAGTACTTC
TRBJ2-2	TRBV7-3	-	CASSLLQGTGELFF	TGTGCCAGCAGCTTACTACAGGGAACCGGGGAGCTGTTTTTT
TRBJ2-1	TRBV27	-	CASARRGIADEQFF	TGTGCCAGCGCCCGACGAGGGATTGCGGATGAGCAGTTCTTC
TRBJ1-2	TRBV5-6	TRBD1	CASSLGQARTYGYTF	TGTGCCAGCAGCTTAGGACAGGCTAGAACCTATGGCTACACCTTC
TRBJ1-2	TRBV4-1	-	CASSQDRATANYGYTF	TGCGCCAGCAGCCAAGATAGGGCCACAGCTAACTATGGCTACACCTTC
TRBJ2-1	TRBV7-9	-	CASSFGENEQFF	TGTGCCAGCAGCTTCGGGGAGAATGAGCAGTTCTTC
TRBJ2-3	TRBV7-3	TRBD2	CASSSSGSGDTQYF	TGTGCCAGCAGCTCCAGCGGGAGTGGGGATACGCAGTATTTT
TRBJ2-3	TRBV11-3	-	CASSLGLSTDTQYF	TGTGCCAGCAGCTTAGGGCTCAGCACAGATACGCAGTATTTT
TRBJ2-7	TRBV28	TRBD1	CASRDRALEQYF	TGTGCCAGCCGGGACAGGGCCCTCGAGCAGTACTTC
TRBJ1-2	TRBV5-1	-	CASSLAGRGDGYTF	TGCGCCAGCAGCTTGGCGGGTAGGGGAGATGGCTACACCTTC
TRBJ2-1	TRBV24-1	TRBD2	CATRSSGRYNEQFF	TGTGCCACCAGATCTAGCGGGAGGTACAATGAGCAGTTCTTC
TRBJ2-1	TRBV7-9	-	CASSGAGRFISYNEQFF	TGTGCCAGCAGCGGGGCTGGGAGGTTCATCTCCTACAATGAGCAGTTCTTC
TRBJ2-4	TRBV3-1/TRBV3-2	TRBD2	CASSQVTSGKKNIQYF	TGTGCCAGCAGCCAAGTGACTAGCGGGAAAAAAAACATTCAGTACTTC
TRBJ2-7	TRBV9	-	CASSGLGSSYEQYF	TGTGCCAGCAGCGGTCTTGGGAGCTCCTACGAGCAGTACTTC
TRBJ2-4	TRBV5-1	TRBD1	CASSLTGGSSNIQYF	TGCGCCAGCAGCCTAACAGGGGGCAGTTCGAACATTCAGTACTTC
TRBJ2-7	TRBV2	-	CASRGRSYEQYF	TGTGCCAGCCGGGGACGGTCCTACGAGCAGTACTTC
TRBJ1-2	TRBV30	-	CAWNGGQLPYGYTF	TGTGCCTGGAATGGGGGGCAGCTACCCTATGGCTACACCTTC